This T cell receptor (beta chain) was captured by sequencing in a study of control samples from healthy donors and cancer patients. V lost 4 bases and J 3 bases, leaving 11 bases between the germline ends. The germline CDR1 and CDR2 sequences are SGDLS and YYNGEE. The CDR3 contains 13 residues. Sequencing used immunoSEQ multiplex PCR; TCRdb keeps in-frame clones, though not all of them. The repertoire holds under 200,000 clones, with nearly 96% as singletons. The TCR originated in a woman aged 30 to 39 in good health. Specimen: blood. The chain is built from TRBV9 and TRBJ2-7; no reliable D call. The CDR3 sequence is CASSLHVGYEQYF. Here the CDR3 DNA reads TGTGCCAGCAGCCTACATGTGGGCTACGAGCAGTACTTC.